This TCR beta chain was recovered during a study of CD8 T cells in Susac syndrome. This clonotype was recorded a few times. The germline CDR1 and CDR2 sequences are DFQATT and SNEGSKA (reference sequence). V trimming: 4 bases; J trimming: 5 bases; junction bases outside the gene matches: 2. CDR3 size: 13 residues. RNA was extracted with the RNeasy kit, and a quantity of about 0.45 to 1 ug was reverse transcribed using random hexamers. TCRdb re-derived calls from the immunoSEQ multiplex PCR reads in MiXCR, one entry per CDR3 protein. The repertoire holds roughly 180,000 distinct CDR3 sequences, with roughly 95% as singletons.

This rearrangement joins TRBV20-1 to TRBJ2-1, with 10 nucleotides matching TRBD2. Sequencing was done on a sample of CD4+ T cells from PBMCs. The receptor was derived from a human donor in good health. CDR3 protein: CSATTSGDNEQFF. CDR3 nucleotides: TGCAGTGCTACTACTAGCGGGGACAATGAGCAGTTCTTC.